These T cell receptor beta chains were read from a single sample in a study of T cell changes during pregnancy in multiple sclerosis. Data came from immunoSEQ multiplex PCR; TCRdb stores just in-frame clones and leaves some out. The sample shows 40,000 to 50,000 clones, roughly 89% of them seen only once. The specimen was CD4+ T cells from peripheral blood mononuclear cells, collected in the first trimester of pregnancy. These receptors originate from a female donor with multiple sclerosis, enrolled in a pregnancy study. Both conserved end residues are part of each CDR3. Size is omitted from some rows. Given values are once, few, many or a class for expanded clones.

CDR3 protein: CASSASTAFSGNTIYF
V gene: TRBV9
clone size: NA
J gene: TRBJ1-3
CDR3 length: 16

CDR3 protein: CASSQRALAGTYNEQFF
V gene: TRBV4-2
clone size: NA
J gene: TRBJ2-1
CDR3 length: 17

CDR3 protein: CSVQEVLAGGYEQYF
V gene: TRBV29-1
clone size: NA
J gene: TRBJ2-7
CDR3 length: 15

CDR3 protein: CASSQEGGRSARPMETQYF
V gene: TRBV4-2
clone size: NA
J gene: TRBJ2-5
CDR3 length: 19

CDR3 protein: CASSYRVGTEAFF
V gene: TRBV25-1
clone size: NA
J gene: TRBJ1-1
CDR3 length: 13

CDR3 protein: CASSGGGRAGNEQFF
V gene: TRBV2
clone size: NA
J gene: TRBJ2-1
CDR3 length: 15

CDR3 protein: CASGLAIWTSGRATGELFF
V gene: TRBV12-5
clone size: NA
J gene: TRBJ2-2
CDR3 length: 19

CDR3 protein: CASRRLAGVGGTDTQYF
V gene: TRBV19
clone size: NA
J gene: TRBJ2-3
CDR3 length: 17

CDR3 protein: CASSPPGERARHRSNEQFF
V gene: TRBV7-2
clone size: NA
J gene: TRBJ2-1
CDR3 length: 19

CDR3 protein: CSVEGSGTHQTQYF
V gene: TRBV29-1
clone size: NA
J gene: TRBJ2-5
CDR3 length: 14

CDR3 protein: CATSSGVYNSPLHF
V gene: TRBV15
clone size: NA
J gene: TRBJ1-6
CDR3 length: 14

CDR3 protein: CASSVRGGGVSGKLFF
V gene: TRBV6-1
clone size: NA
J gene: TRBJ1-4
CDR3 length: 16

CDR3 protein: CASSWTGVNQPQHF
V gene: TRBV11-2
clone size: NA
J gene: TRBJ1-5
CDR3 length: 14

CDR3 protein: CACTVGAGEDNEQFF
V gene: TRBV30
clone size: NA
J gene: TRBJ2-1
CDR3 length: 15

CDR3 protein: CASRPPTGYQETQYF
V gene: TRBV28
clone size: once
J gene: TRBJ2-5
CDR3 length: 15

CDR3 protein: CASSWLGQRTGANVLTF
V gene: TRBV5-5
clone size: NA
J gene: TRBJ2-6
CDR3 length: 17

CDR3 protein: CSVRTSGSDEQFF
V gene: TRBV29-1
clone size: NA
J gene: TRBJ2-1
CDR3 length: 13

CDR3 protein: CASSLEQGGETQYF
V gene: TRBV5-4
clone size: NA
J gene: TRBJ2-5
CDR3 length: 14

CDR3 protein: CASSLGLAGELFF
V gene: TRBV6-5
clone size: NA
J gene: TRBJ2-2
CDR3 length: 13

CDR3 protein: CASSWGNGGNEQFF
V gene: TRBV27
clone size: NA
J gene: TRBJ2-1
CDR3 length: 14

CDR3 protein: CASSLKGTGTDTQYF
V gene: TRBV5-1
clone size: NA
J gene: TRBJ2-3
CDR3 length: 15

CDR3 protein: CASSGGETQYF
V gene: TRBV9
clone size: NA
J gene: TRBJ2-5
CDR3 length: 11

CDR3 protein: CASSSGTGRDQPQHF
V gene: TRBV7-9
clone size: NA
J gene: TRBJ1-5
CDR3 length: 15

CDR3 protein: CASSSGGRVFYEQYF
V gene: TRBV28
clone size: NA
J gene: TRBJ2-7
CDR3 length: 15

CDR3 protein: CASSLAGLAGVGETQYF
V gene: TRBV7-9
clone size: NA
J gene: TRBJ2-5
CDR3 length: 17

CDR3 protein: CASSWGGTSGSYNEQFF
V gene: TRBV5-4
clone size: NA
J gene: TRBJ2-1
CDR3 length: 17

CDR3 protein: CASSPSTGGEGANVLTF
V gene: TRBV18
clone size: NA
J gene: TRBJ2-6
CDR3 length: 17

CDR3 protein: CASSSFGGVYEQYF
V gene: TRBV28
clone size: NA
J gene: TRBJ2-7
CDR3 length: 14

CDR3 protein: CASSLATDTQYF
V gene: TRBV28
clone size: NA
J gene: TRBJ2-3
CDR3 length: 12

CDR3 protein: CASSDNRGYTEAFF
V gene: TRBV25-1
clone size: NA
J gene: TRBJ1-1
CDR3 length: 14

CDR3 protein: CASSEQGAGGYTF
V gene: TRBV6-1
clone size: NA
J gene: TRBJ1-2
CDR3 length: 13

CDR3 protein: CASRFTGSSYNEQFF
V gene: TRBV7-2
clone size: NA
J gene: TRBJ2-1
CDR3 length: 15

CDR3 protein: CASSPKTGTGGADQETQYF
V gene: TRBV7-9
clone size: NA
J gene: TRBJ2-5
CDR3 length: 19

CDR3 protein: CASSLLGLATDTQYF
V gene: TRBV5-1
clone size: NA
J gene: TRBJ2-3
CDR3 length: 15

CDR3 protein: CASSELAGAGELFF
V gene: TRBV2
clone size: few
J gene: TRBJ2-2
CDR3 length: 14

CDR3 protein: CAWSVRRVDTEAFF
V gene: TRBV30
clone size: NA
J gene: TRBJ1-1
CDR3 length: 14

CDR3 protein: CAISESQVTSYEQYF
V gene: TRBV10-3
clone size: NA
J gene: TRBJ2-7
CDR3 length: 15

CDR3 protein: CASSVSGLNTEAFF
V gene: TRBV9
clone size: NA
J gene: TRBJ1-1
CDR3 length: 14

CDR3 protein: CSVSRAGYYEQYF
V gene: TRBV29-1
clone size: NA
J gene: TRBJ2-7
CDR3 length: 13

CDR3 protein: CAWKLASGNTIYF
V gene: TRBV30
clone size: NA
J gene: TRBJ1-3
CDR3 length: 13

CDR3 protein: CASSNTGAASNEAFF
V gene: TRBV27
clone size: NA
J gene: TRBJ1-1
CDR3 length: 15

CDR3 protein: CASVGLVGDTQYF
V gene: TRBV10-3
clone size: NA
J gene: TRBJ2-3
CDR3 length: 13

CDR3 protein: CASSWGQNTEAFF
V gene: TRBV6-5
clone size: NA
J gene: TRBJ1-1
CDR3 length: 13

CDR3 protein: CASSATSGAVNEQFF
V gene: TRBV28
clone size: once
J gene: TRBJ2-1
CDR3 length: 15

CDR3 protein: CASSKTSGGHNEQFF
V gene: TRBV6-5
clone size: NA
J gene: TRBJ2-1
CDR3 length: 15

CDR3 protein: CASSQGASLRGETQYF
V gene: TRBV14
clone size: NA
J gene: TRBJ2-5
CDR3 length: 16

CDR3 protein: CASTPGQGNTEAFF
V gene: TRBV19
clone size: NA
J gene: TRBJ1-1
CDR3 length: 14

CDR3 protein: CASSRGTGDSSGANVLTF
V gene: TRBV18
clone size: NA
J gene: TRBJ2-6
CDR3 length: 18

CDR3 protein: CSVGQGAAYEQYF
V gene: TRBV29-1
clone size: NA
J gene: TRBJ2-7
CDR3 length: 13

CDR3 protein: CASSPPGTNTGELFF
V gene: TRBV7-9
clone size: NA
J gene: TRBJ2-2
CDR3 length: 15

CDR3 protein: CASSRDRSSGANVLTF
V gene: TRBV11-1
clone size: NA
J gene: TRBJ2-6
CDR3 length: 16

CDR3 protein: CASSTVREDNQPQHF
V gene: TRBV27
clone size: NA
J gene: TRBJ1-5
CDR3 length: 15

CDR3 protein: CSVARKQNTEAFF
V gene: TRBV29-1
clone size: NA
J gene: TRBJ1-1
CDR3 length: 13

CDR3 protein: CASSVAGVTETQYF
V gene: TRBV2
clone size: once
J gene: TRBJ2-5
CDR3 length: 14